One sample yielded the 32 T cell receptor beta chains listed below, sequenced in a study of long-term antiretroviral therapy in people with HIV (dated by TCRdb to 2022 to 2024). The immunoSEQ hsTCRB v3.0 assay was used at survey level resolution to sequence the TRB variable region. TCRdb obtained this table from immuneACCESS and retained in-frame rearrangements with V and J assigned. These tables miss some clones; where compared with another copy, unresolved V genes account for less than half of the shortfall, and the remainder is unexplained. A total of almost 35,000 clones appear in this sample, 85% of them only once. The top ten clonotypes cover about 4.6% of the sample. The sequences come from unsorted PBMCs, collected 2.8 years before starting antiretroviral therapy. These TCRs come from a woman aged 25 to 39 with HIV.

This chain links TRBV7-3 with TRBJ2-5; D gene unclear. The V and J ends lost 2 bases and 5 bases respectively, with 12 bases between them. The V gene's germline CDR1 is SGHTA and CDR2 FQGTGA. The CDR3 totals 14 residues. The CDR3 bases are TGTGCCAGCAGCTTAGGCGATCCCCGGGAGACCCAGTACTTC. This translates into CASSLGDPRETQYF. The variable domain in full, completed from reference TRBV7-3 and TRBJ2-5, reads GAGVSQTPSNKVTEKGKYVELRCDPISGHTALYWYRQSLGQGPEFLIYFQGTGAADDSGLPNDRFFAVRPEGSVSTLKIQRTERGDSAVYLCASSLGDPRETQYFGPGTRLLVL.

The chain couples TRBV5-1 to TRBJ2-3, with D tentatively TRBD1 or TRBD2 (5 bases each). CDR1 and CDR2 (germline): SGHRS, YFSETQ. CDR3 length: 15 amino acids. With 4 bases removed from V and 0 bases from J, the gap between germline ends came to 12 bases. CDR3 DNA sequence: TGCGCCAGCAGCACCGGGACCATAAGCACAGATACGCAGTATTTT. Its translation is CASSTGTISTDTQYF.

The chain is built from TRBV5-5 and TRBJ1-5; weak D call: TRBD1 (6 bases). Germline CDR1 reads SGHKS; CDR2 reads YYEKEE (reference sequence). V lost 4 bases and J lost 0, with 14 bases in between. This CDR3 spans 16 amino acids. CDR3 sequence (DNA): TGTGCCAGCAGCCCCCAGGGGCAGCGTAGCAATCAGCCCCAGCATTTT. Amino acids: CASSPQGQRSNQPQHF. Variable domain in full (rest from reference TRBV5-5 and TRBJ1-5): DAGVTQSPTHLIKTRGQQVTLRCSPISGHKSVSWYQQVLGQGPQFIFQYYEKEERGRGNFPDRFSARQFPNYSSELNVNALLLGDSALYLCASSPQGQRSNQPQHFGDGTRLSIL.

CDR3 sequence: CASSLGQGYYGYTF. Here the CDR3 DNA reads TGTGCCAGCAGCTTGGGACAGGGGTACTATGGCTACACCTTC. The chain joins TRBV5-5 to TRBJ1-2, with 8 bases aligning to TRBD1. With V trimmed by 0 bases and J by 3 bases, 1 base remained unmatched. Germline CDR1 is SGHKS and CDR2 is YYEKEE (reference sequence). The CDR3 totals 14 residues.

The rearrangement joins TRBV6-1 to TRBJ1-2; D gene unclear. Germline V lookup: CDR1 MNHNS, CDR2 SASEGT. V lost 4 bases and J 0 bases, leaving 15 bases between the germline ends. The CDR3 loop spans 16 amino acids. The CDR3 sequence: CASSANPLGANYGYTF. CDR3 DNA sequence: TGTGCCAGCAGTGCTAATCCGCTCGGAGCTAACTATGGCTACACCTTC.

The V gene is TRBV5-1, the J gene TRBJ1-1, with D perhaps TRBD1 (5 bases). CDR1 SGHRS and CDR2 YFSETQ come from the germline V gene. Between the trimmed V and J ends, which lost 0 bases and 5 bases, there was a span of 14 bases. The CDR3 is 15 amino acids. For the CDR3, the DNA is TGCGCCAGCAGCTTGGTTAGGGGAGTAGAGACTGAAGCTTTCTTT. This sequence encodes CASSLVRGVETEAFF.

The chain couples TRBV6-6 to TRBJ2-5; D may be TRBD1 or TRBD2 (5 bases each). This CDR3 comprises 15 residues. Trimming pared 6 bases from V and 2 bases from J, leaving 16 bases between. Germline V gene sequence: CDR1 MNHNY, CDR2 SVGAGI (reference sequence). CDR3: CASSPWAGSQETQYF. DNA for the CDR3: TGTGCCAGCAGCCCATGGGCAGGGAGTCAAGAGACCCAGTACTTC.

The chain couples TRBV2 to TRBJ1-6, with D perhaps TRBD1 (6 bases). Germline CDR1 SNHLY, CDR2 FYNNEI. Trimming removed 8 bases at V and 10 bases at J, with 21 bases between. The length of the CDR3 is 15 residues. As DNA, the CDR3 is TGTGCCAGCGGGTTCGTCTTGGGGGCAGGGTCACCCCTCCACTTT. Protein: CASGFVLGAGSPLHF.

The V call is TRBV10-2, the J call TRBJ1-5, with TRBD1 identical over 8 bases. CDR3 length: 15 amino acids. J was trimmed by 1 base and V by 5 bases; bases with no gene match: 4. Germline values: CDR1 WSHSY, CDR2 SAAADI. The CDR3 region is CASSPRGPSNQPQHF. The CDR3 DNA follows: TGCGCCAGCAGTCCCAGGGGGCCCAGCAATCAGCCCCAGCATTTT.

This chain uses TRBV19 with TRBJ1-3; D gene ambiguous. CDR3 length: 14 residues. V was cut by 3 bases and J by 0 bases, with 6 bases left in between. Looked up from germline, CDR1 is LNHDA and CDR2 is SQIVND (reference sequence). DNA of the CDR3: TGTGCCAGTAGTATGCGTAACTCTGGAAACACCATATATTTT. Translated, it gives CASSMRNSGNTIYF.

The V and J genes are TRBV6-5 and TRBJ1-1; TRBD1 aligns across 7 bases. The CDR3 consists of 11 residues. The trim removed 6 bases at V and 10 bases at J, leaving 5 bases unmatched. Per germline, CDR1 MNHEY and CDR2 SVGAGI. As DNA, the CDR3 is TGTGCCAGCAGCATACAGGGGAGAGCTTTCTTT. Amino acids: CASSIQGRAFF.

The chain combines TRBV10-2 with TRBJ1-2; TRBD1 aligns across 9 bases. Germline lookup yields CDR1 WSHSY and CDR2 SAAADI. Trimming removed 6 bases from V and 6 bases from J; junction bases left unmatched: 17. The CDR3 runs 17 residues. The CDR3 nucleotides are TGCGCCAGCAGCGCGCCCTTCGGGACAGGGCCCCGGGATGGCTACACCTTC. This codes for CASSAPFGTGPRDGYTF.

In this sample, this clone turned up a few times. The CDR3 is CSAGTEYEQYF. Here the CDR3 DNA reads TGCAGTGCCGGGACGGAGTACGAGCAGTACTTC. The gene calls are TRBV20-1 and TRBJ2-7, with D perhaps given as TRBD1 or TRBD2 (5 bases each). Per the germline V gene, CDR1 is DFQATT and CDR2 is SNEGSKA (reference sequence). The V end lost 6 bases, the J end lost 4 bases, and 10 bases lay between the germline ends. The CDR3 runs to 11 residues.

The chain combines TRBV6-5 with TRBJ1-2, with 8 bases that match TRBD1. V shed 6 bases, J shed 8 bases, and the junction held 8 bases outside the gene matches. The germline gives CDR1 MNHEY, CDR2 SVGAGI. CDR3 size: 13 residues. The CDR3 is CASSLGQGIGYTF. The CDR3, as DNA: TGTGCCAGCAGCCTCGGACAGGGTATCGGCTACACCTTC.

Here the CDR3 DNA reads TGCAGCGTTGAGGGGCAGGGTGGCGGCTACACCTTC. Protein product: CSVEGQGGGYTF. The gene calls are TRBV29-1 and TRBJ1-2, with TRBD1 as a possible D gene (5 bases). The CDR3 sequence is 12 residues long. V lost 3 bases to trimming and J lost 8 bases, with 13 bases between them. Germline V gene sequence: CDR1 SQVTM, CDR2 ANQGSEA.

CDR3 nucleotides: TGCGCCAGCAGCATGACGGACTCGCCGGCGGAGACCCAGTACTTC. Protein product: CASSMTDSPAETQYF. The rearrangement links TRBV5-1 to TRBJ2-5; the D gene is possibly TRBD2 (5 bases). The CDR3 sequence is 15 residues long. V was cut by 4 bases and J by 5 bases, with 18 bases left in between. In germline, CDR1 is SGHRS, CDR2 YFSETQ.

Remarks on this clone: The germline gene is not matched at one end of the junction; a read error may be the cause. The chain links TRBV5-1 to TRBJ1-1, with TRBD1 matching 7 bases. The CDR3 totals 12 residues. The germline V gene has CDR1 SGHRS and CDR2 YFSETQ. The CDR3 region has the DNA TGCGCCAGCAGCCCGGGGACAGCTGACGCTTTCTTT. It is translated as CASSPGTADAFF.

V is TRBV5-1 and J is TRBJ2-2; D is perhaps TRBD2 (5 bases). The V gene lost 0 bases and the J gene lost 5 bases, with 11 bases spanning the gap. The germline CDR1 and CDR2 sequences are SGHRS and YFSETQ. The CDR3 runs to 15 residues. CDR3 sequence (DNA): TGCGCCAGCAGCTTGGCGCTAGCCCGGACCGGGGAGCTGTTTTTT. Amino acids: CASSLALARTGELFF.

The gene calls are TRBV27 and TRBJ2-1; 11 positions match TRBD1. Losses at the gene ends were 5 bases for V and 8 bases for J; bases not matched to a gene: 8. Per germline, CDR1 MNHEY and CDR2 SMNVEV (reference sequence). The CDR3 runs 15 residues. CDR3 DNA: TGTGCCAGCAGTAACTCTTGGACAGGGGGCGATGAGCAGTTCTTC. It is translated as CASSNSWTGGDEQFF.

The CDR3 here is CASSPILGDFTGELFF. DNA for the CDR3: TGTGCCAGCAGCCCGATTCTGGGGGACTTCACCGGGGAGCTGTTTTTT. V is TRBV9 and J is TRBJ2-2; the D gene is possibly TRBD2 (6 bases). The CDR3 covers 16 residues. CDR1 SGDLS and CDR2 YYNGEE come from the germline V gene. Between the trimmed V and J ends, which lost 4 bases and 4 bases, there was a span of 17 bases.

The gene calls are TRBV6-5 and TRBJ1-3; D is unclear. V lost 0 bases, J lost 2 bases, and 8 bases lay in between. The CDR3 contains 15 residues. Germline assignment: CDR1 MNHEY and CDR2 SVGAGI. The CDR3, as DNA: TGTGCCAGCAGTTACTCGACCACCCCTGGAAACACCATATATTTT. This gives the protein CASSYSTTPGNTIYF.

This chain links TRBV6-5 with TRBJ1-5, with a weak D call TRBD1 (6 bases). Trimming removed 5 bases from V and 0 bases from J, with 8 bases in between. The germline gives CDR1 MNHEY, CDR2 SVGAGI. CDR3 length equals 14 residues. CDR3: CASSHRDSNQPQHF. CDR3 bases: TGTGCCAGCAGTCACAGGGATAGCAATCAGCCCCAGCATTTT.

The chain uses TRBV6-5 and TRBJ2-2; a weak D match, TRBD2 (6 bases). V lost 0 bases and J 4 bases, leaving 9 bases between the germline ends. Germline values: CDR1 MNHEY, CDR2 SVGAGI. This CDR3 is built from 15 residues. The CDR3 spells CASSYSEGSTGELFF. CDR3 nucleotide sequence: TGTGCCAGCAGTTACTCGGAGGGGAGCACCGGGGAGCTGTTTTTT.

This chain uses TRBV19 with TRBJ2-7; D is undetermined. The V end was cut by 4 bases, the J end by 2 bases, with 15 bases between. CDR3 length: 15 amino acids. In germline, CDR1 is LNHDA, CDR2 SQIVND (reference sequence). CDR3 sequence (DNA): TGTGCCAGTAGTACCCTGGCCACGGGTCCCTACGAGCAGTACTTC. Protein sequence: CASSTLATGPYEQYF.

The V gene is TRBV11-2, the J gene TRBJ1-3, with D unclear. The CDR3 runs 15 residues. The germline gives CDR1 SGHAT, CDR2 FQNNGV. The V end was cut by 0 bases, the J end by 0 bases, with 6 bases between. This chain's CDR3 is CASSLDSSSGNTIYF. In DNA form, the CDR3 reads TGTGCCAGCAGCTTAGACTCGAGCTCTGGAAACACCATATATTTT. The whole variable domain, filled in from reference TRBV11-2 and TRBJ1-3, reads EAGVAQSPRYKIIEKRQSVAFWCNPISGHATLYWYQQILGQGPKLLIQFQNNGVVDDSQLPKDRFSAERLKGVDSTLKIQPAKLEDSAVYLCASSLDSSSGNTIYFGEGSWLTVV.

This chain links TRBV2 with TRBJ2-5; 11 bases fit TRBD1. The V and J ends lost 4 bases and 5 bases, in that order; junction bases with no gene match: 6. This CDR3 region has 15 residues. Germline-derived CDR1 and CDR2 are SNHLY and FYNNEI. CDR3 sequence (DNA): TGTGCCAGCAGTGCCGGGACAGGGGGAGGCGAGACCCAGTACTTC. This translates into CASSAGTGGGETQYF.

The chain uses TRBV6-6 and TRBJ1-4; a weak D match, TRBD1 (5 bases). CDR1 and CDR2 from the germline V gene are MNHNY and SVGAGI (reference sequence). The CDR3 loop spans 15 amino acids. The ends were cut back, 4 bases at V and 10 bases at J, with 19 bases in the middle. The CDR3 DNA follows: TGTGCCAGCAGTTCGTGGGACCGATCCGGAGGAAAACTGTTTTTT. Its protein is CASSSWDRSGGKLFF.

This clone was seen a handful of times. The chain employs TRBV7-8 and TRBJ2-3; 7 bases are shared with TRBD1. There are 16 residues in the CDR3. Looked up from germline, CDR1 is SGHVS and CDR2 is FQNEAQ. V was clipped by 4 bases and J by 1 base; unmatched bases: 8. As DNA, the CDR3 is TGTGCCAGCAGCTCAGGGGGAGTGCCCGGCACAGATACGCAGTATTTT. Translating it yields CASSSGGVPGTDTQYF.

This clone has just a few counts. The genes are TRBV11-3 and TRBJ2-2; D tentatively reads TRBD1 or TRBD2 (5 bases each). From germline, CDR1 is SGHNT and CDR2 YENEEA. Trimming cost V 1 base and J 4 bases, with 16 bases left between them. The CDR3 loop spans 17 amino acids. CDR3 DNA sequence: TGTGCCAGCAGCTTAGGTGGTAGTGGGGGACGCACCGGGGAGCTGTTTTTT. Translation: CASSLGGSGGRTGELFF.

The rearrangement uses TRBV5-6 and TRBJ2-7; D gene ambiguous. V was clipped by 3 bases and J by 1 base, with 8 bases between them. The germline V gene has CDR1 SGHDT and CDR2 YYEEEE. The CDR3 is 13 residues long. The DNA of the CDR3 is TGTGCCAGCAGCTCGGACGGATCCTACGAGCAGTACTTC. Translating gives CASSSDGSYEQYF.

V and J are TRBV6-5 and TRBJ1-1; D is ambiguous. There are 13 residues in the CDR3. V was cut by 0 bases and J by 10 bases, with 12 bases left in between. Germline CDR1 reads MNHEY; CDR2 reads SVGAGI. CDR3 sequence (DNA): TGTGCCAGCAGTTACTCGAGCACCTTGGTAGCTTTCTTT. Protein: CASSYSSTLVAFF.

This chain uses TRBV6-1 with TRBJ2-4; possible D gene TRBD2, 5 bases. V dropped 0 bases and J dropped 0 bases, with 15 bases sitting between them. The CDR3 consists of 18 residues. Germline CDR1 and CDR2: MNHNS and SASEGT. Written as DNA, the CDR3 is TGTGCCAGCAGTGAAGCGAGGGAGCGGATTAGAGCCAAAAACATTCAGTACTTC. It specifies CASSEARERIRAKNIQYF.